The sequence of this T cell receptor (beta chain) was determined in a study of cytomegalovirus exposure and HLA in healthy donors. Regarding the study as a whole: An ancestry cluster, one associated with Asian ancestry, reportedly showed fewer N-insertions than the approximately 670-donor mean in a later analysis. Using a false discovery rate of 0.05, a later analysis showed that approximately 18,000 TCR beta sequences were associated with HLA alleles.

The CDR3 runs to 14 residues. The germline V gene has CDR1 MNHEY and CDR2 SMNVEV (reference sequence). V was trimmed by 3 bases and J by 6 bases, leaving 14 bases between them. A note on this clone: As yet, its antigen is unknown.

The PCR employed 60 Vbeta primers together with 13 Jbeta primers. Under the authors' procedure: Among the unique TCR beta chains that a later analysis counted, 80 million to 100 million in all, some 10 million were shared. Sequenced by immunoSEQ multiplex PCR; TCRdb stores in-frame clones only, minus some. From that table come the V and J calls and clone size; the DNA was used to work out D and trimming. This sample has approximately 160,000 clones; over 80% occur once, and the top ten carry roughly 4.8%. The receptor was isolated from a woman aged 50 to 65 in good health and CMV-seropositive. Material: PBMCs. This chain uses TRBV27 with TRBJ1-2; D gene ambiguous. CDR3 in DNA: TGTGCCAGCAGTTTTAACTCAGGAGGAGATGGCTACACCTTC. Translated, it gives CASSFNSGGDGYTF.